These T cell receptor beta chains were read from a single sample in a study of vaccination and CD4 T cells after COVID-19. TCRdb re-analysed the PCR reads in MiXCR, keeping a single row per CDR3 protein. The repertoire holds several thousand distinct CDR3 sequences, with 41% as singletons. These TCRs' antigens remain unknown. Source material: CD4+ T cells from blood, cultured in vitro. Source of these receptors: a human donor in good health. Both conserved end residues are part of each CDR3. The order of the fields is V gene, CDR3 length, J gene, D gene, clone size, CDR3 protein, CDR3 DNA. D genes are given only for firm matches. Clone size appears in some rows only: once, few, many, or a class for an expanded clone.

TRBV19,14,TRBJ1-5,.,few,CASLQGLGNQPQHF,TGTGCCAGCCTACAGGGCTTAGGCAATCAGCCCCAGCATTTT
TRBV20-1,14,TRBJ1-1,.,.,CSASPTGHPTEAFF,TGCAGTGCCAGTCCCACGGGACACCCCACTGAAGCTTTCTTT
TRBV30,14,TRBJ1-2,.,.,CAWSVNAGLYGYTF,TGTGCCTGGAGTGTAAACGCAGGGCTCTATGGCTACACCTTC
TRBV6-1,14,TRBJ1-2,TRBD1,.,CASSVNRGDYGYTF,TGTGCCAGCAGTGTAAACAGGGGCGACTATGGCTACACCTTC
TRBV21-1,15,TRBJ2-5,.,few,CASSKGGGAQETQYF,TGTGCCAGCAGCAAAGGGGGGGGAGCTCAAGAGACCCAGTACTTC
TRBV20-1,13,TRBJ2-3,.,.,CSAKAAATDTQYF,TGCAGTGCTAAGGCGGCGGCCACAGATACGCAGTATTTT
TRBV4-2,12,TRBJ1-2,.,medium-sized,CASSHWGSGYTF,TGTGCCAGCAGCCACTGGGGCTCTGGCTACACCTTC
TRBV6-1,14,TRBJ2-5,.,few,CASSENSGGETQYF,TGTGCCAGCAGTGAAAATAGCGGTGGGGAGACCCAGTACTTC
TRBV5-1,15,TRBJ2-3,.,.,CASSLGPLGTDTQYF,TGCGCCAGCAGCTTGGGTCCTTTGGGCACAGATACGCAGTATTTT
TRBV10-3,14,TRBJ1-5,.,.,CAIVLGRARQPQHF,TGTGCCATCGTCCTGGGACGGGCACGCCAGCCCCAGCATTTT
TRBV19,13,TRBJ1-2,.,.,CASSPSARNGYTF,TGTGCCAGTAGTCCCTCCGCCCGCAATGGCTACACCTTC
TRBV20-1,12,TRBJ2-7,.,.,CSARVGGSEQYF,TGCAGTGCTAGAGTTGGGGGGTCCGAGCAGTACTTC
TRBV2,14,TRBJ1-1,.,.,CASRLQGWGTEAFF,TGTGCCAGCAGACTACAGGGTTGGGGCACTGAAGCTTTCTTT
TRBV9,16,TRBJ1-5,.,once,CASTPGPTRGGQPQHF,TGTGCCAGCACCCCAGGCCCGACAAGGGGAGGTCAGCCCCAGCATTTT
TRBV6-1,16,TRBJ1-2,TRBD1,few,CASREPGQGVGYGYTF,TGTGCCAGCAGGGAGCCGGGACAGGGGGTAGGGTATGGCTACACCTTC
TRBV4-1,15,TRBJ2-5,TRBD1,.,CASRPDRVGQETQYF,TGCGCCAGCAGGCCAGACAGGGTAGGGCAAGAGACCCAGTACTTC
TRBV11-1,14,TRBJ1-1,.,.,CASSLETSNTEAFF,TGTGCCAGCAGCTTAGAAACAAGTAACACTGAAGCTTTCTTT
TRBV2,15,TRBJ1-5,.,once,CASSVTYLGNQPQHF,TGTGCCAGCAGTGTAACGTACTTGGGCAATCAGCCCCAGCATTTT
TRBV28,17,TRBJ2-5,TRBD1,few,CASSSFGQGDNKETQYF,TGTGCCAGCAGTTCTTTCGGACAGGGGGACAACAAAGAGACCCAGTACTTC
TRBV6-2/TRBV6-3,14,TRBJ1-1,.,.,CASSSGTPTTEAFF,TGTGCCAGCAGCTCCGGGACACCCACAACTGAAGCTTTCTTT
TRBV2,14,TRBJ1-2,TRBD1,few,CAESPGQGAQGYTF,TGTGCCGAGTCCCCGGGACAGGGGGCGCAGGGCTACACCTTC
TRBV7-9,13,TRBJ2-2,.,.,CASSLLASGELFF,TGTGCCAGCAGTTTACTAGCCTCCGGGGAGCTGTTTTTT
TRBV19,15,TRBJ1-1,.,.,CASSARTLKDTEAFF,TGTGCCAGTAGTGCCCGGACATTGAAGGACACTGAAGCTTTCTTT
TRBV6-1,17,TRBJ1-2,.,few,CASSEWLFGGLNYGYTF,TGTGCCAGCAGTGAATGGTTATTCGGGGGCCTCAACTATGGCTACACCTTC
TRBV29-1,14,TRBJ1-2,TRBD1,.,CSVSRGPDDYGYTF,TGCAGCGTCTCCAGGGGGCCTGATGACTATGGCTACACCTTC
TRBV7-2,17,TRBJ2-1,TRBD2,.,CASSSRWGSGGDNEQFF,TGTGCCAGCAGCTCCAGATGGGGTAGCGGGGGAGACAATGAGCAGTTCTTC
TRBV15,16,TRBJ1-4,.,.,CATSRDGDSVGEKLFF,TGTGCCACCAGCAGAGATGGGGATTCGGTCGGTGAAAAACTGTTTTTT
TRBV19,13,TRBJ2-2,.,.,CASSIALLRELFF,TGTGCCAGTAGTATAGCTTTGCTAAGGGAGCTGTTTTTT
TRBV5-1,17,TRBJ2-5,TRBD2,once,CASSPGLAGTAPETQYF,TGCGCCAGCAGCCCTGGACTAGCGGGGACGGCGCCTGAGACCCAGTACTTC
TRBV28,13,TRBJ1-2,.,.,CASSFGQPYGYTF,TGTGCCAGCAGTTTCGGGCAGCCCTATGGCTACACCTTC
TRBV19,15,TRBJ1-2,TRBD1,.,CANHPGTGGDRGYTF,TGTGCCAACCACCCTGGGACAGGGGGCGACCGTGGCTACACCTTC
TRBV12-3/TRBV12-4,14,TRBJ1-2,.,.,CASSLIGENYGYTF,TGTGCCAGCAGTTTGATTGGGGAAAACTATGGCTACACCTTC
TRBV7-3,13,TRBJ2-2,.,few,CASSSLRSGELFF,TGTGCCAGCAGCTCCCTCCGATCCGGGGAGCTGTTTTTT
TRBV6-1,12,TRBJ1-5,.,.,CASSGWDQPQHF,TGTGCCAGCAGTGGATGGGATCAGCCCCAGCATTTT
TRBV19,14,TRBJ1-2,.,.,CASSIRQGAYGYTF,TGTGCCAGTAGTATCAGGCAGGGCGCCTATGGCTACACCTTC
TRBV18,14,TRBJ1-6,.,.,CASSPRRDNSPLHF,TGTGCCAGCTCACCACGTCGAGATAATTCACCCCTCCACTTT
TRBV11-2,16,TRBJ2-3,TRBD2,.,CASRPRLAGGGNTQYF,TGTGCCAGCAGACCGCGGCTAGCGGGGGGCGGGAATACGCAGTATTTT
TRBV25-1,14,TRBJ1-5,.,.,CASSEGPLDQPQHF,TGTGCCAGCAGTGAGGGGCCCCTTGATCAGCCCCAGCATTTT
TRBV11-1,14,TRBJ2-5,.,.,CASSLGPNQETQYF,TGTGCCAGCAGCTTAGGGCCGAACCAAGAGACCCAGTACTTC
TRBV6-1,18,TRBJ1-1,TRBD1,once,CASSGLGTGGFLGTEAFF,TGTGCCAGCAGTGGACTAGGGACAGGGGGTTTCCTGGGCACTGAAGCTTTCTTT
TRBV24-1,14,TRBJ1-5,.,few,CATSDSGLNQPQHF,TGTGCCACCAGTGATTCTGGATTGAATCAGCCCCAGCATTTT
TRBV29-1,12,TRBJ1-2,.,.,CSVGNSSYGYTF,TGCAGCGTTGGGAACAGTTCCTATGGCTACACCTTC
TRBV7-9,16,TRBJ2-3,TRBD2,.,CASSCQSGGNTDTQYF,TGTGCCAGCAGCTGTCAAAGCGGGGGAAACACAGATACGCAGTATTTT
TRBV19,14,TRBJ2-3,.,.,CASSITGVVDTQYF,TGTGCCAGTAGTATAACGGGTGTAGTGGATACGCAGTATTTT
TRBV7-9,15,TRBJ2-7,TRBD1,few,CAIQSGGQEAYEQYF,TGTGCCATCCAGTCAGGCGGACAGGAAGCCTACGAGCAGTACTTC
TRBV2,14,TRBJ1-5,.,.,CASSDSDSNQPQHF,TGTGCCAGCAGTGACAGTGATAGCAATCAGCCCCAGCATTTT
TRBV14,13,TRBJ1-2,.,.,CASTAFGVYGYTF,TGTGCCAGCACCGCATTCGGGGTCTATGGCTACACCTTC
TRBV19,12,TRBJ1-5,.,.,CASSATPGPQHF,TGTGCCAGTTCGGCGACGCCAGGGCCCCAGCATTTT
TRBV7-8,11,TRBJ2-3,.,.,CASTQGDTLYF,TGTGCTAGTACTCAAGGGGACACTTTGTATTTT
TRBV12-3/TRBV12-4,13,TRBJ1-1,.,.,CASSLKGYTEAFF,TGTGCCAGCAGTTTAAAGGGGTACACTGAAGCTTTCTTT
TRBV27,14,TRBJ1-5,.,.,CASSPRGSNQPQHF,TGTGCCAGCAGTCCCCGGGGGTCGAATCAGCCCCAGCATTTT
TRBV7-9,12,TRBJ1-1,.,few,CASSSSQIEAFF,TGTGCCAGCAGCTCGAGCCAGATCGAAGCTTTCTTT
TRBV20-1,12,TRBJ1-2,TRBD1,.,CSANRGMDGYTF,TGCAGTGCTAACAGGGGGATGGATGGCTACACCTTC